One and the same sample provided the 14 T cell receptor beta chains below, sequenced in a study of T cells in Graves' hyperthyroidism and ophthalmopathy (dated by TCRdb to about 2019). Library preparation used multiplex PCR. The run used an Illumina HiSeq 2000. The TCR beta CDR3 regions were amplified from RNA transcripts. A first-round RT-PCR of the TCR CDR3 used the HTBI primer set with the Qiagen OneStep RT-PCR kit. TCRdb's own reprocessing of the public reads used fastp at Q25 and MiXCR and kept productive beta chains. CDR3 protein duplicates are merged, each entry listing the most common genes and DNA. This sample has around 690,000 distinct CDR3 sequences in its table, and around a sixth of those were observed once. The top ten constitute around 15% of the sample. Sequences were obtained from blood. The receptor source for this set is a man in his fifties with Graves' hyperthyroidism.

V usage is TRBV7-3 and J usage is TRBJ2-3; possible D gene TRBD2, 6 bases. The CDR3 length is 15 residues. Germline V gene sequence: CDR1 SGHTA, CDR2 FQGTGA. With 5 bases removed from V and 1 base from J, the gap between germline ends came to 13 bases. For the CDR3, the DNA is TGTGCCAGCAGCAATCCTACGGGAGGCACAGATACGCAGTATTTT. This sequence encodes CASSNPTGGTDTQYF.

Comments on this clonotype: At one end, the junction sequence differs from germline, possibly due to a read error. This chain uses TRBV5-1 with TRBJ1-1, with D maybe TRBD1 (5 bases). CDR1 SGHRS and CDR2 YFSETQ come from the germline V gene. The CDR3 is made up of 15 amino acids. CDR3 nucleotide sequence: TGCGCCAGCGGCTTGGTTGGGGCGGGGAACACTGAAGCTTTCTTT. Residues: CASGLVGAGNTEAFF.

The CDR3 DNA follows: TGTGCCACCAGCCCACAGGGGGGGGACGATCAGCCCCAGCATTTT. Amino acid sequence: CATSPQGGDDQPQHF. The chain recombines TRBV24-1 with TRBJ1-5; TRBD1 agrees at 8 bases. The germline gives CDR1 KGHDR, CDR2 SFDVKD. J gave up 5 bases and V 7 bases, and 9 bases lay outside the gene matches. There are 15 residues in the CDR3.

In its sample, this clonotype was seen many times. In DNA form, the CDR3 reads TGTGCCAGCAGTTATCAGCCCCAGCATTTT. Its protein product is CASSYQPQHF. The chain is built from TRBV6-5 and TRBJ1-5, with unresolved D. V lost 3 bases and J lost 6, with 0 bases in between. CDR1 and CDR2 (germline): MNHEY, SVGAGI. There are 10 residues in the CDR3.

This clonotype has ten or more counts. This chain connects TRBV13 to TRBJ2-7; a possible D gene is TRBD2 (6 bases). The CDR3 extends over 14 amino acids. Trimming stripped 5 bases from V and 0 bases from J, with 11 bases between. Germline V lookup: CDR1 PRHDT, CDR2 FYEKMQ (reference sequence). CDR3 nucleotide sequence: TGTGCCAGCAGCCCCATAGCGGTCTCCTACGAGCAGTACTTC. This encodes CASSPIAVSYEQYF.

This clonotype was counted many times. V usage is TRBV29-1 and J usage is TRBJ2-1, with D possibly being TRBD2 (6 bases). Trimming shortened V by 7 bases and J by 6 bases, and 22 bases separated the two germline ends. Per the germline V gene, CDR1 is SQVTM and CDR2 is ANQGSEA. The CDR3 covers 15 residues. The CDR3 sequence: CSALLYGGLGNEQFF. For the CDR3, the DNA is TGCAGCGCGCTCCTTTATGGGGGACTGGGCAATGAGCAGTTCTTC.

The chain joins TRBV5-1 to TRBJ1-1, with 11 nucleotides matching TRBD1. V gave up 5 bases and J gave up 5 bases; unmatched junction bases: 11. The CDR3 is made up of 16 amino acids. The V gene's germline CDR1 is SGHRS and CDR2 YFSETQ. The CDR3 protein is CASSFTGTGGRTEAFF. CDR3 coding DNA: TGCGCCAGCAGTTTTACCGGGACAGGGGGTCGAACTGAAGCTTTCTTT.

In this sample, this clonotype turned up a few times. The chain carries TRBV27 and TRBJ2-7; TRBD1 matches at 10 bases. With 5 bases clipped from V and 0 bases from J, the junction kept 4 bases outside the gene matches. CDR1 MNHEY and CDR2 SMNVEV come from the germline V gene (reference sequence). The CDR3 consists of 15 residues. DNA of the CDR3: TGTGCCAGCAGTCCGACAGGGGGCCACTCCTACGAGCAGTACTTC. Protein product: CASSPTGGHSYEQYF.

This clonotype was observed a few times. This chain joins TRBV11-2 and TRBJ2-1; the D gene could be TRBD1 or TRBD2 (5 bases each). Trimming stripped 2 bases from V and 4 bases from J, with 12 bases between. CDR3 length: 15 amino acids. Germline V gene data show CDR1 as SGHAT and CDR2 as FQNNGV. The CDR3 region is CASSLRDGAYNEQFF. The CDR3 bases are TGTGCCAGCAGCTTACGGGACGGAGCTTACAATGAGCAGTTCTTC.

The J gene is TRBJ2-1, the V gene TRBV24-1, with a possible D match to TRBD2 (5 bases). In germline, CDR1 is KGHDR, CDR2 SFDVKD. Trimming removed 3 bases at V and 0 bases at J, with 14 bases between. There are 17 residues in the CDR3. This chain's CDR3 is CATSDRGPKNSYNEQFF. CDR3 DNA sequence: TGTGCCACCAGTGATCGCGGGCCAAAAAACTCCTACAATGAGCAGTTCTTC.

This clonotype has a count of ten or more. The V and J genes are TRBV15 and TRBJ1-4, with TRBD1 matching 10 bases. Germline V CDR1 and CDR2: LNHNV, YYDKDF (reference sequence). The V and J ends lost 3 bases and 5 bases, in that order; junction bases with no gene match: 6. CDR3 length equals 16 residues. The CDR3 DNA is TGTGCCACCAGCAGTAGACAGGGGGCTGAGAATGAAAAACTGTTTTTT. Translation gives CATSSRQGAENEKLFF.

The rearrangement uses TRBV20-1 and TRBJ2-2; maybe TRBD1 (6 bases). The V end lost 3 bases, the J end lost 5 bases, and 13 bases lay between the germline ends. Germline-derived CDR1 and CDR2 are DFQATT and SNEGSKA (reference sequence). This CDR3 is built from 14 residues. The CDR3 bases are TGCAGTGCTAGTGGGCAGGGGCGGACCGGGGAGCTGTTTTTT. Protein product: CSASGQGRTGELFF.

This clonotype was detected many times. The chain employs TRBV24-1 and TRBJ2-3; D is ambiguous. Germline V gene lookup returns CDR1 KGHDR and CDR2 SFDVKD. The CDR3 contains 14 residues. Trimming stripped 4 bases from V and 1 base from J, with 8 bases between. CDR3 residues: CATSEASGTDTQYF. The CDR3 DNA is TGTGCCACCAGTGAGGCGAGCGGCACAGATACGCAGTATTTT.

This clonotype has just a few counts. The chain combines TRBV5-5 with TRBJ2-7; a weak D match, TRBD2 (5 bases). The germline V gene has CDR1 SGHKS and CDR2 YYEKEE (reference sequence). There are 13 residues in the CDR3. The V end lost 4 bases, the J end lost 2 bases, and 10 bases lay between the germline ends. For the CDR3, the DNA is TGTGCCAGCAGCGCATACGGGGCCTACGAGCAGTACTTC. Residues: CASSAYGAYEQYF.